A selection of T cell receptor beta chains follows, all from one sample in a study of cytomegalovirus exposure and HLA in healthy donors. Clones were sequenced by immunoSEQ multiplex PCR, and TCRdb holds only the in-frame ones, with some missing. Here the sample spans approximately 150,000 clones, 70% to 80% being singletons. Sequenced: PBMCs. The receptors were sampled from a woman in her 30s in good health and CMV-seropositive. CDR3s leave out the opening cysteine and the closing phenylalanine or tryptophan.

V gene	J gene	CDR3 protein
TRBV2	TRBJ2-3	ASNRGGTSTDTQY
TRBV7-9	TRBJ1-4	ASSLIGQGNEKLF
TRBV7-6	TRBJ1-2	ATKQGIEAGYT
TRBV19	TRBJ1-5	ASLGVGYSNQPQH
TRBV28	TRBJ1-5	ASSFARGWEYSNQPQH
TRBV7-9	TRBJ1-1	ASSLAGTVATEAF
TRBV28	TRBJ2-3	ASRVAGEGDTQY
TRBV7-6	TRBJ1-1	ASSLGGGGSNTEAF
TRBV19	TRBJ1-1	ASSILPGNTEAF
TRBV28	TRBJ2-2	ASSSQRETANTGELF
TRBV11-1	TRBJ2-5	ASSPVGSGILPTETQY
TRBV14	TRBJ2-5	ASSRGSVQETQY
TRBV10-3	TRBJ1-1	AISDRRAGITEAF
TRBV5-4	TRBJ2-5	ASSLAGYQETQY
TRBV6-7	TRBJ1-3	ASSYWNSGTGGRPGGNTIY
TRBV28	TRBJ2-1	ASSFETGPYNEQF
TRBV6-5	TRBJ2-7	ASSYTGTGLSYEQY
TRBV13	TRBJ2-3	ASSLDGTRADTQY
TRBV2	TRBJ2-3	ASSLAGTSGTDTQY
TRBV2	TRBJ2-7	ASRTSAAGGIDEQY
TRBV5-1	NA	ASSDRVSEQY
TRBV4-2	TRBJ2-1	ASSQEGGLAGLYNEQF
TRBV4-2	TRBJ2-1	ASSPPGQSSYNEQF
TRBV7-2	TRBJ2-1	ASSLEAGGPHEQF
TRBV28	TRBJ2-7	ASSLAGFTYEQY
TRBV27	TRBJ2-7	ASSLWGRGHLYEQY
TRBV5-6	TRBJ1-5	ASSLLKRADNQPQH
TRBV28	TRBJ2-4	ASSLGAGGLSGLKY
TRBV6-4	TRBJ1-3	ASSGRVGGARGNTIY
TRBV6-5	TRBJ2-1	ASSWGGLAGRDEQF
TRBV6-5	TRBJ2-7	ASSSNRGAISYEQY
TRBV27	TRBJ1-1	ASSLLVDRGITEAF
TRBV5-1	TRBJ2-3	ASSFRLAGMTDTQY
TRBV30	TRBJ2-5	AWSGGSETQY
TRBV28	TRBJ1-4	ASSPRPGHTEKLF
TRBV9	TRBJ2-5	ASSVAGVQETQY
TRBV5-1	TRBJ2-3	ASSRRLAGTSTDTQY
TRBV4-3	TRBJ1-1	ASSPISRGQGEAF
TRBV27	TRBJ1-1	ASSARQGEMTEAF
TRBV6-1	TRBJ1-1	ASSYDRVSTEAF
TRBV4-3	TRBJ2-4	ASSQDSRGQGNIQY
TRBV28	TRBJ2-7	ASRRGQGVYEQY
TRBV6-6	TRBJ1-1	ASTKRTGARPEAF
TRBV12-5	TRBJ1-2	ASGFSDRGLNGYT
TRBV13	TRBJ1-4	ASSPRGATTNEKLF
TRBV2	TRBJ2-7	ASSGSGRAGEQY
TRBV28	TRBJ2-7	ASSRTSGFSYEQY